This T cell receptor (beta chain) originates from a study of CD8 T cells in ankylosing spondylitis. Points from the study as a whole: Certain motif variants had earlier appeared in reactive arthritis synovial fluid and blood. In ankylosing spondylitis patients, matched synovial fluid reportedly showed significant enrichment of disease-linked clones. Disease-linked clones bore a CD8+ phenotype, appearing relatively rarely in peripheral blood. Typical of ankylosing spondylitis blood, it appeared, was a TCR beta motif of eight highly homologous variants.

This clonotype was observed a few times. Its antigen is undetermined. Trimming shortened V by 10 bases and J by 1 base, and 22 bases separated the two germline ends. Germline loops: CDR1 MNHEY, CDR2 SMNVEV (reference sequence). The CDR3 runs to 17 residues. Each CDR3 protein gets one entry after TCRdb re-called the 5' RACE reads with MiXCR. The sample lists around 430,000 distinct CDR3 sequences; roughly a sixth were seen once. Input material: blood, either unsorted or a sorted T cell fraction (not recorded which). The receptor's source is a male donor with ankylosing spondylitis. This chain uses TRBV27 with TRBJ2-2; D ambiguous. This chain's CDR3 is CATPPGRYHKNTGELFF. CDR3 nucleotides: TGTGCCACCCCGCCTGGCAGGTACCACAAGAACACCGGGGAGCTGTTTTTT.